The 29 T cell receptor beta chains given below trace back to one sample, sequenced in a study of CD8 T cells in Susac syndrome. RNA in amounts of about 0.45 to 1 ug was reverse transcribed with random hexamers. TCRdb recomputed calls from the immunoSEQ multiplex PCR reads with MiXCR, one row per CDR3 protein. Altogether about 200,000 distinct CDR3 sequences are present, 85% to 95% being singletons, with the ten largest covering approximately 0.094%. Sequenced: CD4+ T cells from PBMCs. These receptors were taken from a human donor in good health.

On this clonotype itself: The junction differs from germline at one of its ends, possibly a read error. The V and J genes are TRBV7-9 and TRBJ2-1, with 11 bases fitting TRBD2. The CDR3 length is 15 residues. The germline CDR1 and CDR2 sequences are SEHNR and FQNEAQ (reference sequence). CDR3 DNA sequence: TGTGCCAGCAGCCTAGCGGGGGGCATATACAATGAGCAGTTCTTC. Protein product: CASSLAGGIYNEQFF.

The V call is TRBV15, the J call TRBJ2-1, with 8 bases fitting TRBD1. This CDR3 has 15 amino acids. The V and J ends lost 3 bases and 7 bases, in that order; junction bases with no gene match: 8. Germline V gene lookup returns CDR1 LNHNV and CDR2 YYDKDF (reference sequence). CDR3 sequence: CATSSGGQGANEQFF. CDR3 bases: TGTGCCACCAGCAGTGGCGGGCAGGGGGCAAATGAGCAGTTCTTC.

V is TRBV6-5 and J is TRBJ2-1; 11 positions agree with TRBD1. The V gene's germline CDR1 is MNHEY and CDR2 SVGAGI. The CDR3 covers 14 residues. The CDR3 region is CASTGTGGVWEQFF. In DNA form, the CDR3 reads TGTGCTTCAACCGGGACAGGGGGTGTCTGGGAGCAGTTCTTC.

The CDR3 is CASSQGRGPQHF. CDR3 sequence (DNA): TGTGCCAGTAGTCAGGGAAGGGGACCCCAGCATTTT. The rearrangement joins TRBV19 to TRBJ1-5; D is possibly TRBD1 (5 bases). The ends were cut back, 5 bases at V and 10 bases at J, with 12 bases in the middle. Germline V gives CDR1 LNHDA, CDR2 SQIVND (reference sequence). The CDR3 length is 12 residues.

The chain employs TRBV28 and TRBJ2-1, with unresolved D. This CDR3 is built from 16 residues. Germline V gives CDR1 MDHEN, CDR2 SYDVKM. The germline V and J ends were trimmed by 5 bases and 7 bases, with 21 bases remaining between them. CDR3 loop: CASSEPDNHQPNEQFF. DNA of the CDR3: TGTGCCAGCAGTGAGCCCGACAACCACCAGCCAAATGAGCAGTTCTTC.

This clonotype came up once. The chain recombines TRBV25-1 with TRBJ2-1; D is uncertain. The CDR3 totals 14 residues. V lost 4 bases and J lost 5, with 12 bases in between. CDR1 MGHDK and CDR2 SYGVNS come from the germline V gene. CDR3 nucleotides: TGTGCCAGCAGTGGCTCAGTTGTCCACAATGAGCAGTTCTTC. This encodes CASSGSVVHNEQFF.

CDR3 region: CSVQRPGAEAFF. The CDR3 DNA sequence: TGCAGCGTCCAGAGACCAGGGGCTGAAGCTTTCTTT. This rearrangement joins TRBV29-1 to TRBJ1-1, with TRBD1 as a possible D gene (6 bases). The ends were cut back, 6 bases at V and 6 bases at J, with 14 bases in the middle. CDR3 length equals 12 residues. CDR1 SQVTM and CDR2 ANQGSEA come from the germline V gene. Full variable domain (outside the CDR3, taken from reference TRBV29-1 and TRBJ1-1): SAVISQKPSRDICQRGTSLTIQCQVDSQVTMMFWYRQQPGQSLTLIATANQGSEATYESGFVIDKFPISRPNLTFSTLTVSNMSPEDSSIYLCSVQRPGAEAFFGQGTRLTVV.

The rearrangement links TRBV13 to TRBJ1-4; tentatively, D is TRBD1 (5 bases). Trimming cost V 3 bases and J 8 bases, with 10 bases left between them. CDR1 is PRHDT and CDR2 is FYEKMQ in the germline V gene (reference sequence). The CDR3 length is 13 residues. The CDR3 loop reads CASSLQGREKLFF. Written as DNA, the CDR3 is TGTGCCAGCAGCTTGCAGGGTAGGGAAAAACTGTTTTTT. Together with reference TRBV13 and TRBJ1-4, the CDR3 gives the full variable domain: AAGVIQSPRHLIKEKRETATLKCYPIPRHDTVYWYQQGPGQDPQFLISFYEKMQSDKGSIPDRFSAQQFSDYHSELNMSSLELGDSALYFCASSLQGREKLFFGSGTQLSVL.

CDR3 DNA: TGTGCCACCAGCAGAGATCGGAGGAGCCAGCCCCAGCATTTT. Its translation: CATSRDRRSQPQHF. V and J are TRBV15 and TRBJ1-5; no reliable D call. The germline V gene has CDR1 LNHNV and CDR2 YYDKDF (reference sequence). The CDR3 consists of 14 residues. Trimming stripped 0 bases from V and 7 bases from J, with 10 bases between.

The DNA for the CDR3 is TGTGCCAGCACCGGAGGGACAGTCAATTCACCCCTCCACTTT. Protein sequence: CASTGGTVNSPLHF. The chain joins TRBV2 to TRBJ1-6; 7 bases line up with TRBD1. CDR1 SNHLY and CDR2 FYNNEI come from the germline V gene. The junction had 7 bases not matched to a gene; V was cut back by 7 bases and J by 7 bases. This CDR3 comprises 14 residues.

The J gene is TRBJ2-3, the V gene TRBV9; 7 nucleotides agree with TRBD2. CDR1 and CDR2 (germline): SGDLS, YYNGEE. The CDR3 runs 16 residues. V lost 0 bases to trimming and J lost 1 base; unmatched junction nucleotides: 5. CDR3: CASSVEVSGGTDTQYF. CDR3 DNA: TGTGCCAGCAGCGTAGAAGTAAGCGGGGGCACAGATACGCAGTATTTT.

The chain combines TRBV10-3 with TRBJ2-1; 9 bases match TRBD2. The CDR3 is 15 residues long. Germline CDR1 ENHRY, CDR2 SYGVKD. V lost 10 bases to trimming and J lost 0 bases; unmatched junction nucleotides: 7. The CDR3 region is CATSGTRSSYNEQFF. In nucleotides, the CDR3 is TGTGCCACTAGCGGGACACGGAGCTCCTACAATGAGCAGTTCTTC.

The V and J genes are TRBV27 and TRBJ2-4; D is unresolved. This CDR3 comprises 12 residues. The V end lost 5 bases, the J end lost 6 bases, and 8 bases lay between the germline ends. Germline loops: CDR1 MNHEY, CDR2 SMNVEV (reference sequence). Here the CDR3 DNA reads TGTGCCAGCAGTCAGAGAGGAAACATTCAGTACTTC. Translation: CASSQRGNIQYF.

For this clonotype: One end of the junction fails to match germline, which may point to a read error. The CDR3 DNA reads TGCAGCGTTGATGCTTTCGATATCTTC. Its translation: CSVDAFDIF. The rearrangement links TRBV29-1 to TRBJ2-1, with D unresolved. CDR1 is SQVTM and CDR2 is ANQGSEA in the germline V gene. There are 9 residues in the CDR3.

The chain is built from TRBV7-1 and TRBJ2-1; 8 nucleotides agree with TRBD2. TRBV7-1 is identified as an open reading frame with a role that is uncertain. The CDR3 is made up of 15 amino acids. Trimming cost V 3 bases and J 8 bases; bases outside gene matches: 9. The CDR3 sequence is CASSSALGGAYEQFF. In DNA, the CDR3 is TGTGCCAGCAGCTCGGCCCTCGGGGGGGCCTATGAGCAGTTCTTC.

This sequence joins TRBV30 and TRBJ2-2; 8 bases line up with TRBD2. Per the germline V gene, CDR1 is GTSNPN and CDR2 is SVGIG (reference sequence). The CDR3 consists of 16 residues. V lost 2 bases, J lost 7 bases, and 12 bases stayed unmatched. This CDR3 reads CAWSRGTSPVGGELFF. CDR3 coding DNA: TGTGCCTGGAGTCGAGGGACTAGTCCTGTAGGCGGGGAGCTGTTTTTT.

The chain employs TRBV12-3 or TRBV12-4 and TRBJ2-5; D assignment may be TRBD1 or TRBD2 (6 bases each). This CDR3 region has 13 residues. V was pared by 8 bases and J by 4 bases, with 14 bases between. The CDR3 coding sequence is TGTGCCAGCCGGAGGGGGGCCGGAGAGACCCAGTACTTC. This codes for CASRRGAGETQYF.

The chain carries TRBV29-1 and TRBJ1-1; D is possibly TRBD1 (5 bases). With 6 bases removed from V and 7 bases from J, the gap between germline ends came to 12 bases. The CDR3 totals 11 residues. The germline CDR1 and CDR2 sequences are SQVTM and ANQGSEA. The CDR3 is CSVKQEDEAFF. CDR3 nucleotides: TGCAGCGTCAAACAGGAGGATGAAGCTTTCTTT. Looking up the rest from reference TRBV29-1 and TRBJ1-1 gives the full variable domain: SAVISQKPSRDICQRGTSLTIQCQVDSQVTMMFWYRQQPGQSLTLIATANQGSEATYESGFVIDKFPISRPNLTFSTLTVSNMSPEDSSIYLCSVKQEDEAFFGQGTRLTVV.

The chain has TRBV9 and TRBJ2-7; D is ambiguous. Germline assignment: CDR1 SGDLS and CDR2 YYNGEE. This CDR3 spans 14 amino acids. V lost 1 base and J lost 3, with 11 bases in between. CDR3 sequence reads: CASSVLDGDYEQYF. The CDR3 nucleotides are TGTGCCAGCAGCGTACTGGACGGAGACTACGAGCAGTACTTC.

The CDR3 region has the DNA TGCAGCGTCCGGGGGAACGGAAACACCATATATTTT. Translating it yields CSVRGNGNTIYF. J is TRBJ1-3 and V is TRBV29-1; tentatively, D is TRBD1 (5 bases). In germline, CDR1 is SQVTM, CDR2 ANQGSEA. V shed 6 bases and J shed 4 bases, with 10 bases lying between them. This CDR3 spans 12 amino acids.

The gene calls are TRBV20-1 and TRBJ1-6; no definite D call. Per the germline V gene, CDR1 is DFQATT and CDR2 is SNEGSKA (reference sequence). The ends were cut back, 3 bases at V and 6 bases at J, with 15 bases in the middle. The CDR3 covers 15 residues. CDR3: CSARAESLGNSPLHF. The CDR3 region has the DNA TGCAGTGCTAGGGCCGAGTCTCTTGGTAATTCACCCCTCCACTTT.

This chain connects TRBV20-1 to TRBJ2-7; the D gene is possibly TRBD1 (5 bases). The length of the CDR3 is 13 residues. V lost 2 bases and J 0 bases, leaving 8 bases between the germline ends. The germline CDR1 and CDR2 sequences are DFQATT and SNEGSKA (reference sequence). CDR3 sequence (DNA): TGCAGTGCTAGACAGGGAAGCTCCTACGAGCAGTACGTC. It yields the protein CSARQGSSYEQYV.

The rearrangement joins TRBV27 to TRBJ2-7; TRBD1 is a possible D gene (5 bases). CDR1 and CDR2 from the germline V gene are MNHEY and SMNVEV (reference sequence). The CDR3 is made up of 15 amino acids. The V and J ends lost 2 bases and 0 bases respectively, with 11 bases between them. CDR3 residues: CASSLKGQSSYEQYF. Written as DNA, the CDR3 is TGTGCCAGCAGTTTAAAGGGGCAGAGCTCCTACGAGCAGTACTTC.

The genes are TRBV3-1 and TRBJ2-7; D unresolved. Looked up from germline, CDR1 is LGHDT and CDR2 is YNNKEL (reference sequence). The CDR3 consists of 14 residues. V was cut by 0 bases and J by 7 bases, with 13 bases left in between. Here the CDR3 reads CASSQDLGTREQYV. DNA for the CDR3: TGTGCCAGCAGCCAAGATTTGGGCACAAGGGAGCAGTACGTC.

CDR3 region: CASSQSRTQETQYF. The CDR3 coding sequence is TGTGCCAGCAGCCAATCCCGAACCCAAGAGACCCAGTACTTC. The chain uses TRBV3-1 and TRBJ2-5; D not certain. The germline V gene encodes CDR1 LGHDT and CDR2 YNNKEL (reference sequence). This CDR3 contains 14 residues. V was clipped by 2 bases and J by 1 base, with 8 bases between them.

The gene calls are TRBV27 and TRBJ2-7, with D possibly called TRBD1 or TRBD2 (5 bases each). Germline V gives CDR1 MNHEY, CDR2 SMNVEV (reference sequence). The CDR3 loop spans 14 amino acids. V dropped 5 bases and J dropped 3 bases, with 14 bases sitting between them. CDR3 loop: CASSLRDGNYEQYF. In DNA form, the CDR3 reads TGTGCCAGCAGTCTCCGGGACGGAAACTACGAGCAGTACTTC.

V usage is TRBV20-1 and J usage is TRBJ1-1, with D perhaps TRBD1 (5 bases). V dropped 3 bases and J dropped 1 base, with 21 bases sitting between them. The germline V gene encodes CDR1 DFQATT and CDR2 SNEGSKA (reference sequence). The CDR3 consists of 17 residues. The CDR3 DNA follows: TGCAGTGCTAGTTTTGCTAAGAGTGGGACCGAGAACACTGAAGCTTTCTTT. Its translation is CSASFAKSGTENTEAFF.

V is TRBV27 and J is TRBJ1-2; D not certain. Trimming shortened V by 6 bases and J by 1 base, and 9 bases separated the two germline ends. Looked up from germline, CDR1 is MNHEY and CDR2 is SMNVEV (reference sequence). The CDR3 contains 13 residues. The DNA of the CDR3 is TGTGCCAGCAGGACGACAAGTAACTATGGCTACACCTTC. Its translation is CASRTTSNYGYTF.

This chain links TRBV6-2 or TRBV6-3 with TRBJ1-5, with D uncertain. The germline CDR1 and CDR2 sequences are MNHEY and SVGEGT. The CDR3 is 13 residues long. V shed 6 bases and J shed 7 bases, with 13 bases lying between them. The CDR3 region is CASRPQIVQPQHF. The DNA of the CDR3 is TGTGCCAGCAGACCCCAAATCGTCCAGCCCCAGCATTTT.